These 18 T cell receptor beta chains originate from one sample sequenced in a study of Graves' ophthalmopathy and Graves' hyperthyroidism. CDR3 regions of TCR beta were amplified from RNA transcripts. The first round was an RT-PCR with HTBI primers, and the second round was a multiplex PCR. Using its own MiXCR run on the multiplex PCR reads, TCRdb lists one record per CDR3 protein. The table has 900,000 to 1,200,000 distinct CDR3 sequences, around a third seen once; the top ten hold around 10%. Sequencing was performed on peripheral blood or thyroid tissue (not recorded which). The source of these receptors is an adult man with Graves' hyperthyroidism.

Comment on this clonotype: The junction shows a germline mismatch at one end, possibly a read error. The chain joins TRBV5-1 to TRBJ1-4; D is undetermined. The CDR3 is 16 residues long. In germline, CDR1 is SGHRS, CDR2 YFSETQ. This chain's CDR3 is CASSLGFSTTNEKLFF. CDR3 DNA: TGTGCCAGCAGCTTGGGGTTTTCTACAACTAATGAAAAACTGTTTTTT.

This clonotype occurred many times. This rearrangement joins TRBV19 to TRBJ1-2; D unresolved. The germline V and J ends were trimmed by 6 bases and 4 bases, with 6 bases remaining between them. Germline V lookup: CDR1 LNHDA, CDR2 SQIVND (reference sequence). This CDR3 region has 11 residues. The CDR3 is CASRTVYGYTF. CDR3 nucleotides: TGTGCCAGTAGGACGGTCTATGGCTACACCTTC.

The genes are TRBV10-1 and TRBJ2-5; tentatively, D is TRBD2 (6 bases). The better agreement between TRBJ2-1 and the DNA end casts doubt on the J call. The CDR3 runs 15 residues. Per germline, CDR1 WNHNN and CDR2 SYGVQD (reference sequence). The CDR3 DNA is TGCGCCAGCAGTGAGGATAGCGGCTCCTACAATGAGCAGTTCTTC. It codes for CASSEDSGSYNEQFF.

There are a few counts of this clonotype. The V and J genes are TRBV5-6 and TRBJ2-5; D ambiguous. Trimming cost V 5 bases and J 2 bases, with 13 bases left between them. Germline CDR1 reads SGHDT; CDR2 reads YYEEEE. The CDR3 is 14 residues long. CDR3 sequence: CASRRLMLQETQYF. CDR3 sequence (DNA): TGTGCCAGCAGGAGACTGATGCTACAAGAGACCCAGTACTTC.

This clonotype occurred many times. J is TRBJ1-5 and V is TRBV20-1; D call uncertain. This CDR3 is built from 12 residues. Germline V lookup: CDR1 DFQATT, CDR2 SNEGSKA (reference sequence). Trimming stripped 6 bases from V and 7 bases from J, with 13 bases between. This CDR3 is CSAHWAGQPQHF. For the CDR3, the DNA is TGCAGTGCCCATTGGGCAGGCCAGCCCCAGCATTTT.

The table lists this clonotype with many counts. The chain employs TRBV20-1 and TRBJ2-7; D gene uncertain. In germline, CDR1 is DFQATT, CDR2 SNEGSKA (reference sequence). With 4 bases removed from V and 6 bases from J, the gap between germline ends came to 16 bases. The CDR3 has 13 residues. The CDR3 sequence: CSANPGRDVEQYF. DNA for the CDR3: TGCAGTGCTAACCCGGGCCGAGATGTCGAGCAGTACTTC.

The gene calls are TRBV9 and TRBJ1-2; D remains unclear. V lost 6 bases, J lost 3 bases, and 18 bases lay in between. The CDR3 totals 15 residues. Germline values: CDR1 SGDLS, CDR2 YYNGEE. The CDR3 protein is CASNEYQRADYGYTF. CDR3 coding DNA: TGTGCCAGCAACGAGTACCAACGGGCGGACTATGGCTACACCTTC.

The rearrangement links TRBV20-1 to TRBJ1-1; 11 positions match TRBD1. The CDR3 has 13 residues. CDR1 DFQATT and CDR2 SNEGSKA come from the germline V gene (reference sequence). The CDR3 is CSVPGQGGSEAFF. The CDR3 nucleotides are TGCAGCGTCCCGGGACAGGGGGGGTCTGAAGCTTTCTTT.

This clonotype was seen many times. V and J are TRBV12-3 or TRBV12-4 and TRBJ1-3; the D gene is possibly TRBD1 (5 bases). This CDR3 has 14 residues. V lost 5 bases to trimming and J lost 1 base, with 9 bases between them. The CDR3 loop is CASSATESGNTIYF. DNA of the CDR3: TGTGCCAGCAGTGCGACAGAGTCTGGAAACACCATATATTTT.

The chain is built from TRBV10-3 and TRBJ1-2, with TRBD1 matching 9 bases. Looked up from germline, CDR1 is ENHRY and CDR2 is SYGVKD. V trimming: 3 bases; J trimming: 6 bases; junction bases outside the gene matches: 14. This CDR3 is 17 amino acids long. CDR3 in DNA: TGTGCCATCAGTGATGCCGGGACAGGGTCGATTCTGGATGGCTACACCTTC. Amino acid sequence: CAISDAGTGSILDGYTF.

This clonotype was observed a few times. V usage is TRBV6-1 and J usage is TRBJ1-5; D is possibly TRBD1 (6 bases). Between the trimmed V and J ends, which lost 6 bases and 2 bases, there was a span of 11 bases. This CDR3 region has 14 residues. CDR1 and CDR2 (germline): MNHNS, SASEGT. The CDR3 DNA reads as TGTGCCAGCAGAAAGACAGGAGGCAATCAGCCCCAGCATTTT. The encoded protein is CASRKTGGNQPQHF.

This clonotype was seen just once. This chain links TRBV15 with TRBJ1-1; no clear D gene. The CDR3 loop spans 14 amino acids. Trimming shortened V by 3 bases and J by 2 bases, and 10 bases separated the two germline ends. Germline V CDR1 and CDR2: LNHNV, YYDKDF (reference sequence). The CDR3 DNA follows: TGTGCCACCAGCAGCACCGGGAGCAACACTGAAGCTTTCTTT. Translation: CATSSTGSNTEAFF.

The J gene is TRBJ1-5, the V gene TRBV19, with 8 bases lining up with TRBD1. CDR1 and CDR2 (germline): LNHDA, SQIVND (reference sequence). The CDR3 contains 18 residues. Trimming at V came to 0 bases and at J to 4 bases, leaving 11 bases not matched to a gene. The CDR3 sequence is CASSIDHQGANPNQPQHF. DNA of the CDR3: TGTGCCAGTAGTATAGATCATCAGGGGGCGAATCCTAATCAGCCCCAGCATTTT.

This clonotype was counted between two and nine times. This chain uses TRBV6-9 with TRBJ1-6, with D unclear. The CDR3 runs to 17 residues. Trimming shortened V by 4 bases and J by 9 bases, and 22 bases separated the two germline ends. The germline V gene has CDR1 MNHGY and CDR2 SVAAGI. CDR3 loop: CASSSSPGREAGSPLHF. The DNA of the CDR3 is TGTGCCAGCAGTTCGTCCCCCGGCCGAGAGGCCGGTTCACCCCTCCACTTT.

CDR3 nucleotide sequence: TGTGCCAGCAGCCAAGATAGGTCAGACTCACCCCTCCACTTT. The encoded protein is CASSQDRSDSPLHF. The chain joins TRBV25-1 to TRBJ1-6; D unclear. CDR3 length: 14 amino acids. V dropped 6 bases and J dropped 10 bases, with 16 bases sitting between them. Germline V CDR1 and CDR2: MGHDK, SYGVNS.

There are many counts of this clonotype. The junction and the germline gene differ at one end; a read error may be behind it. V is TRBV5-1 and J is TRBJ1-1, with a possible D match to TRBD1 (6 bases). Germline V gives CDR1 SGHRS, CDR2 YFSETQ. The CDR3 spans 13 residues. The CDR3 sequence is CASSLTGYTEAFF. The CDR3 DNA reads TGTGCCAGCAGCTTAACAGGGTACACTGAAGCTTTCTTT.

On this clonotype itself: It may be a read error: a sequence one base away is much more abundant. The CDR3 loop is CAISHDRGMNTEAFF. Here the CDR3 DNA reads TGCGCCATCAGCCATGACAGGGGGATGAACACTGAAGCTTTCTTT. The rearrangement uses TRBV10-1 and TRBJ1-1; 9 bases line up with TRBD1. CDR3 length: 15 amino acids. With 10 bases clipped from V and 0 bases from J, the junction kept 9 bases outside the gene matches. Per germline, CDR1 WNHNN and CDR2 SYGVQD (reference sequence).

This rearrangement joins TRBV27 to TRBJ1-5; D ambiguous. This CDR3 spans 14 amino acids. The V gene lost 2 bases and the J gene lost 2 bases, with 7 bases spanning the gap. From germline, CDR1 is MNHEY and CDR2 SMNVEV (reference sequence). The CDR3: CASSLTPRNQPQHF. CDR3 coding DNA: TGTGCCAGCAGTTTAACACCCCGCAATCAGCCCCAGCATTTT.